These 28 T cell receptor beta chains originate from one sample sequenced in a study of beta chain features in type 1 diabetes. Findings and caveats of the study: Type 1 diabetes patients had moderately but significantly shorter TCRB CDR3s in all four CD4+ subsets.

Of the isolated RNA, all was reverse transcribed, and so the sequenced material was expressed TCRB transcripts. Sequenced by immunoSEQ multiplex PCR; TCRdb stores in-frame clones only, minus some. The sample records 400,000 or so clones, about 10% being singletons. These receptors have no identified antigens. The sequencing input was central memory CD4+ T cells from blood. The receptor source for this set is a man aged 25-45 years with type 1 diabetes.

The chain is built from TRBV5-6 and TRBJ2-5; weak D call: TRBD1 (5 bases). V was pared by 2 bases and J by 2 bases, with 7 bases between. This CDR3 comprises 13 residues. Germline V gene lookup returns CDR1 SGHDT and CDR2 YYEEEE. The CDR3 nucleotides read TGTGCCAGCAGCTTCTCAGGGCAAGAGACCCAGTACTTC. Its translation: CASSFSGQETQYF.

This clone was counted many times. The chain is built from TRBV7-6 and TRBJ1-3; D unclear. Germline V gene data show CDR1 as SGHVS and CDR2 as FNYEAQ. V lost 4 bases and J 0 bases, leaving 16 bases between the germline ends. The CDR3 totals 17 residues. The CDR3 loop is CASSSSPTPSSGNTIYF. The CDR3 nucleotides are TGTGCCAGCAGCTCATCCCCGACTCCCAGCTCTGGAAACACCATATATTTT.

The table lists this clone with many counts. This chain connects TRBV30 to TRBJ2-7; 8 bases line up with TRBD2. J gave up 4 bases and V 2 bases, and 16 bases lay outside the gene matches. The CDR3 runs 17 residues. The V gene's germline CDR1 is GTSNPN and CDR2 SVGIG (reference sequence). The CDR3 loop reads CAWSPYPPLAVNYEQYF. CDR3 in DNA: TGTGCCTGGAGTCCCTACCCCCCACTAGCGGTGAATTACGAGCAGTACTTC.

Many counts were recorded for this clone. The chain's CDR3 is CAIRETMLEAFF. The CDR3, as DNA: TGTGCCATCAGGGAGACAATGCTGGAAGCTTTCTTT. The V and J genes are TRBV10-3 and TRBJ1-1, with D hard to call. V was trimmed by 6 bases and J by 8 bases, leaving 13 bases between them. CDR1 and CDR2 from the germline V gene are ENHRY and SYGVKD. The CDR3 consists of 12 residues.

V and J are TRBV5-4 and TRBJ1-1, with a possible D match to TRBD1 (6 bases). V lost 0 bases and J 5 bases, leaving 17 bases between the germline ends. The CDR3 loop spans 16 amino acids. The germline gives CDR1 SGHNT, CDR2 YYREEE (reference sequence). CDR3 bases: TGTGCCAGCAGCTTGGAACCGACAGGAAGGGGGACTGAAGCTTTCTTT. Translated: CASSLEPTGRGTEAFF.

The sample holds a few counts of this clone. The V and J genes are TRBV19 and TRBJ2-5; D uncertain. Trimming pared 3 bases from V and 1 base from J, leaving 6 bases between. CDR3 length: 13 residues. Germline V gene lookup returns CDR1 LNHDA and CDR2 SQIVND (reference sequence). The CDR3 DNA sequence: TGTGCCAGTAGTATGGTCAGCCAAGAGACCCAGTACTTC. This translates into CASSMVSQETQYF.

A word on this clone: Mismatch with germline at one junction end may stem from a read error. The V and J genes are TRBV6-5 and TRBJ2-1; 8 bases align to TRBD1. CDR1 MNHEY and CDR2 SVGAGI come from the germline V gene. The CDR3 has 11 residues. The CDR3 DNA reads TGTGCCAGCAACCCGGACAGGGCCAGAATCTTC. Translation gives CASNPDRARIF.

Of note for this clone: This specimen includes other DNA sequences encoding the same CDR3. This chain uses TRBV5-6 with TRBJ2-7; no clear D. The CDR3 consists of 11 residues. Trimming left V 1 base short and J 7 bases short, with 6 bases between. Germline CDR1 reads SGHDT; CDR2 reads YYEEEE. CDR3 residues: CASSLNREQYF. The CDR3, as DNA: TGTGCCAGCAGCTTGAATCGAGAGCAGTACTTC. Full variable domain (remainder filled in from reference TRBV5-6 and TRBJ2-7): DAGVTQSPTHLIKTRGQQVTLRCSPKSGHDTVSWYQQALGQGPQFIFQYYEEEERQRGNFPDRFSGHQFPNYSSELNVNALLLGDSALYLCASSLNREQYFGPGTRLTVT.

This clone was observed at least ten times. The chain combines TRBV28 with TRBJ2-3, with D possibly being TRBD2 (6 bases). The germline V gene has CDR1 MDHEN and CDR2 SYDVKM. The CDR3 is 13 residues long. Between the trimmed V and J ends, which lost 8 bases and 4 bases, there was a span of 13 bases. CDR3 sequence reads: CASLPGGADTQYF. Here the CDR3 DNA reads TGTGCCAGCCTTCCCGGGGGAGCAGATACGCAGTATTTT. The variable domain in full, completed from reference TRBV28 and TRBJ2-3, reads DVKVTQSSRYLVKRTGEKVFLECVQDMDHENMFWYRQDPGLGLRLIYFSYDVKMKEKGDIPEGYSVSREKKERFSLILESASTNQTSMYLCASLPGGADTQYFGPGTRLTVL.

This clone has ten or more counts. V and J are TRBV10-3 and TRBJ2-7; 10 bases map to TRBD2. The germline CDR1 and CDR2 sequences are ENHRY and SYGVKD. The CDR3 extends over 14 amino acids. V lost 8 bases to trimming and J lost 5 bases; unmatched junction nucleotides: 9. The CDR3 bases are TGTGCCATCGGATCTAGCGGGAGTAGGAACGAGCAGTACTTC. Protein product: CAIGSSGSRNEQYF.

The chain combines TRBV7-9 with TRBJ1-1; no clear D gene. Germline CDR1 and CDR2: SEHNR and FQNEAQ (reference sequence). Trimming left V 3 bases short and J 1 base short, with 12 bases between. The CDR3 length is 15 residues. The CDR3 nucleotides read TGTGCCAGCAGCTTCCCTAGAACGTCGAACACTGAAGCTTTCTTT. As protein: CASSFPRTSNTEAFF.

Here the CDR3 DNA reads TGTGCCAGCAGCGCCGGAGGCGTCACCACTAGATATGGCTACACCTTC. Translation: CASSAGGVTTRYGYTF. The chain joins TRBV5-4 to TRBJ1-2, with unresolved D. Germline CDR1 is SGHNT and CDR2 is YYREEE (reference sequence). V was cut by 4 bases and J by 5 bases, with 21 bases left in between. This CDR3 spans 16 amino acids.

The chain links TRBV5-1 to TRBJ2-3; D call uncertain. The CDR3 contains 13 residues. Per the germline V gene, CDR1 is SGHRS and CDR2 is YFSETQ. Trimming pared 5 bases from V and 2 bases from J, leaving 9 bases between. CDR3 nucleotide sequence: TGCGCCAGCAGGTCCCAGTACACAGATACGCAGTATTTT. This gives the protein CASRSQYTDTQYF.

The chain uses TRBV28 and TRBJ2-7, with 11 bases fitting TRBD2. The CDR3 sequence is 14 residues long. Germline trimming cut 6 bases from V and 12 bases from J; bases unmatched to any gene: 13. Germline V gene data show CDR1 as MDHEN and CDR2 as SYDVKM. Written as DNA, the CDR3 is TGTGCCAGCAGCTCTAATAGCGGGAGGGAAGACCTGTACTTC. Encoded protein: CASSSNSGREDLYF.

The chain carries TRBV7-9 and TRBJ2-3; 10 bases map to TRBD1. CDR3 length equals 14 residues. Trimming removed 3 bases from V and 6 bases from J; junction bases left unmatched: 3. CDR1 is SEHNR and CDR2 is FQNEAQ in the germline V gene (reference sequence). The CDR3 protein is CASSFPGQGDTQYF. The CDR3 DNA reads as TGTGCCAGCAGCTTTCCGGGACAGGGGGATACGCAGTATTTT.

This clone was seen more than once but under ten times. This rearrangement joins TRBV11-1 to TRBJ2-1, with D uncertain. Trimming pared 6 bases from V and 2 bases from J, leaving 14 bases between. The CDR3 loop spans 15 amino acids. CDR1 and CDR2 (germline): SGHAT, FQDESV (reference sequence). CDR3 DNA sequence: TGTGCCAGCAGACGCCTGGCGGCGGCCTACAATGAGCAGTTCTTC. Its translation: CASRRLAAAYNEQFF.

The chain couples TRBV7-2 to TRBJ2-5; D gene ambiguous. Germline V CDR1 and CDR2: SGHTA, FQGNSA. The V end lost 1 base, the J end lost 3 bases, and 9 bases lay between the germline ends. The CDR3 sequence is 14 residues long. The CDR3 sequence: CASSLGRTEETQYF. The CDR3 coding sequence is TGTGCCAGCAGCTTAGGGCGTACTGAAGAGACCCAGTACTTC.

This clone was found a few times. This chain connects TRBV18 to TRBJ2-5, with TRBD2 matching 9 bases. Unmatched junction bases numbered 4, after V lost 1 base and J lost 4 bases. This CDR3 is 15 amino acids long. The germline V gene has CDR1 KGHSH and CDR2 LQKENI. The CDR3 region is CASSPLAGDRETQYF. CDR3 sequence (DNA): TGTGCCAGCTCACCACTAGCGGGAGATAGAGAGACCCAGTACTTC.

This clone occurred a few times. The V and J genes are TRBV5-1 and TRBJ1-1; 8 bases map to TRBD1. CDR1 and CDR2 from the germline V gene are SGHRS and YFSETQ. The CDR3 has 15 residues. J was trimmed by 1 base and V by 4 bases; bases with no gene match: 6. CDR3 residues: CASSLSGTGNTEAFF. For the CDR3, the DNA is TGCGCCAGCAGCCTTTCCGGGACAGGGAACACTGAAGCTTTCTTT.

The rearrangement uses TRBV19 and TRBJ2-1, with 8 bases fitting TRBD2. V lost 3 bases, J lost 7 bases, and 8 bases stayed unmatched. Per the germline V gene, CDR1 is LNHDA and CDR2 is SQIVND (reference sequence). This CDR3 has 15 amino acids. CDR3 in amino acids: CASSMFGRGANEQFF. CDR3 in DNA: TGTGCCAGTAGTATGTTTGGGCGGGGGGCGAATGAGCAGTTCTTC.

The table lists this clone with many counts. V and J are TRBV2 and TRBJ1-4; no firm D call. CDR3 length: 13 residues. Germline CDR1 and CDR2: SNHLY and FYNNEI. V was clipped by 8 bases and J by 5 bases, with 12 bases between them. CDR3 DNA: TGTGCCAGCCAAACAGTCCCCAATGAAAAACTGTTTTTT. Encoded protein: CASQTVPNEKLFF.

This clone was seen a few times. The chain carries TRBV7-9 and TRBJ2-1; D is possibly TRBD1 or TRBD2 (5 bases each). V lost 4 bases to trimming and J lost 3 bases, with 19 bases between them. Germline loops: CDR1 SEHNR, CDR2 FQNEAQ (reference sequence). CDR3 length: 17 residues. The CDR3 here is CASSSRGAGVGYNEQFF. CDR3 DNA sequence: TGTGCCAGCAGCTCTCGAGGGGCCGGGGTGGGCTACAATGAGCAGTTCTTC.

The table lists this clone with a few counts. For the CDR3, the DNA is TGTGCCAGCAGCTTGGGTCAGGGGGCAACCGGGGAGCTGTTTTTT. Translating gives CASSLGQGATGELFF. V and J are TRBV4-2 and TRBJ2-2; TRBD1 aligns across 8 bases. V lost 5 bases to trimming and J lost 5 bases; unmatched junction nucleotides: 7. Germline loops: CDR1 LGHNA, CDR2 YNFKEQ. The CDR3 spans 15 residues.

V is TRBV11-2 and J is TRBJ1-2; no clear D. Per the germline V gene, CDR1 is SGHAT and CDR2 is FQNNGV. The CDR3 spans 14 residues. The ends were cut back, 4 bases at V and 4 bases at J, with 13 bases in the middle. The CDR3 is CASSWPRYPYGYTF. The CDR3 nucleotides read TGTGCCAGCAGCTGGCCACGGTACCCCTATGGCTACACCTTC.

This clone was seen a handful of times. This chain uses TRBV6-1 with TRBJ1-5, with unresolved D. Germline assignment: CDR1 MNHNS and CDR2 SASEGT. V was shortened by 4 bases and J by 8 bases, with 15 bases between the two germline ends. The CDR3 runs to 14 residues. As DNA, the CDR3 is TGTGCCAGCAGTGGAGTGACCGCCGCCAAGCCCCAGCATTTT. Its protein product is CASSGVTAAKPQHF.

CDR3 amino acids: CASSFPPSGRSDEQFF. The CDR3 nucleotides are TGTGCCAGCAGTTTCCCCCCTAGCGGGAGATCCGATGAGCAGTTCTTC. V gene TRBV28 combines with J gene TRBJ2-1; 10 nucleotides line up with TRBD2. The germline V gene encodes CDR1 MDHEN and CDR2 SYDVKM. The CDR3 loop spans 16 amino acids. Losses at the gene ends were 3 bases for V and 8 bases for J; bases not matched to a gene: 10.

This clone was counted at least ten times. The chain is built from TRBV28 and TRBJ1-2, with 8 bases matching TRBD1. This CDR3 spans 13 amino acids. The germline V gene has CDR1 MDHEN and CDR2 SYDVKM. J gave up 6 bases and V 4 bases, and 4 bases lay outside the gene matches. The CDR3 nucleotides read TGTGCCAGCAGTTCAGGGGGCAGTGATGGCTACACCTTC. It translates to CASSSGGSDGYTF.

This clone was counted ten times or more. CDR3 in amino acids: CASSPAESYNEQFF. Here the CDR3 DNA reads TGTGCCAGCAGTCCAGCGGAATCCTACAATGAGCAGTTCTTC. The V and J genes are TRBV6-5 and TRBJ2-1; possible D gene TRBD2, 5 bases. Deletions cut 5 bases from V and 1 base from J, with 9 bases between. Germline V gene lookup returns CDR1 MNHEY and CDR2 SVGAGI. The CDR3 extends over 14 amino acids.